The rows below give T cell receptor beta chains drawn from one sample of a study of CD4+ T cells in melanoma. Some clones are missing from TCRdb's copy, which holds only in-frame ones; the method was immunoSEQ multiplex PCR. The table lists some 150,000 clones, about 90% of them singletons. The receptor source for this set is a human donor with melanoma. Each CDR3 is given with its conserved first and last residue. A D gene is named only where the DNA matches it firmly. Expanded clones get a size class; other rows say once, few or many, or leave the size out.

NA,NA,TRBJ1-6,TRBV9,TGTGCCAGCAGCGTGATGGCGGATTCACCCCTCCACTTT,CASSVMADSPLHF
TRBD1,NA,TRBJ2-3,TRBV9,TGTGCCAGCAGCCCCAACAGGGGCTTTACAGATACGCAGTATTTT,CASSPNRGFTDTQYF
NA,NA,TRBJ2-2,TRBV19,TGTGCCAGTCGTGGCGGGGAGCTGTTTTTT,CASRGGELFF
NA,NA,TRBJ1-4,TRBV21-1,TGTGCCAGCAGCAAGGCTCCACAGGGGGCTAATGAAAAACTGTTTTTT,CASSKAPQGANEKLFF
NA,NA,TRBJ1-6,TRBV2,TGTGCCAGCAGTTATCAGGTGCGGGACCTCCACTTT,CASSYQVRDLHF
NA,NA,TRBJ1-4,TRBV5-1,TGCGCCAGCAGCTTCGCTTTGGGGGTGAATAATGAAAAACTGTTTTTT,CASSFALGVNNEKLFF
NA,NA,TRBJ1-2,TRBV7-9,TGTGCCAGCAGCTTCGGAGGCAATGGCGGCTACACCTTC,CASSFGGNGGYTF
NA,few,TRBJ1-5,TRBV19,TGTGCCAGTAGTATTCGGGGAGGTGATCAGCCCCAGCATTTT,CASSIRGGDQPQHF
NA,NA,TRBJ2-3,TRBV5-4,TGTGCCAGCAGCTTGATCGGGCGTAGCACAGATACGCAGTATTTT,CASSLIGRSTDTQYF
NA,NA,TRBJ1-2,TRBV20-1,TGCAGTGCCGCGCAGGACGGTGGCTACACCTTC,CSAAQDGGYTF
TRBD1,NA,TRBJ1-2,TRBV19,TGTGCCAGTAATATCAAGGCCGAGACAGGGAAGTCTGGCTACACCTTC,CASNIKAETGKSGYTF
TRBD1,few,TRBJ2-3,TRBV29-1,TGCAGCGTTGAAAAGGGGGCGACAGATACGCAGTATTTT,CSVEKGATDTQYF
NA,NA,TRBJ1-1,TRBV6-6,TGTGCCAGCAGAAAACAGGGGAACACTGAAGCTTTCTTT,CASRKQGNTEAFF
TRBD1,NA,TRBJ1-4,TRBV5-1,TGCGCCAGCAGACGGGACAGCGGCGGTGAAAAACTGTTTTTT,CASRRDSGGEKLFF
TRBD1,NA,TRBJ1-2,TRBV27,TGTGCCAGCAGTCAACAGGGGGCGACGGTGATGGGTGGCTACACCTTC,CASSQQGATVMGGYTF
NA,once,TRBJ2-7,TRBV5-3,TGTGCCAGAAGCTTCGAAAGCTACGAGCAGTACTTC,CARSFESYEQYF
TRBD1,NA,TRBJ1-1,TRBV4-2,TGTGCCAGCAGGCGGTTAGGGGGCATGAACACTGAAGCTTTCTTT,CASRRLGGMNTEAFF
NA,NA,TRBJ1-1,TRBV19,TGTGCCAGTAGTCCTATTCTCCGGGACCGTGGGGCTTTCTTT,CASSPILRDRGAFF
NA,NA,TRBJ2-7,TRBV5-5,TGTGCCAGCAGCTTGAGACGGGACCCTAGGGAGCAGTACTTC,CASSLRRDPREQYF
TRBD1,NA,TRBJ2-7,TRBV19,TGTGCCAGTAGCTCCTACTCGGGTCGGGACAGGAGTCGGGAGCAGTACTTC,CASSSYSGRDRSREQYF
NA,once,TRBJ1-4,TRBV2,TGTGCCAGCGGGTGGCTAAATGATGAAAAACTGTTTTTT,CASGWLNDEKLFF
NA,NA,TRBJ1-5,TRBV2,TGTGCCAGCCGGGACGGTGGCAATCAGCCCCAGCATTTT,CASRDGGNQPQHF
TRBD1,once,TRBJ1-1,TRBV14,TGTGCCAGCAGCCGTGACAGGGGCCTGAACACTGAAGCTTTCTTT,CASSRDRGLNTEAFF
NA,NA,TRBJ1-3,TRBV14,TGTGCCAGCAGCTATAGAGGATCCTCTGGAAACACCATATATTTT,CASSYRGSSGNTIYF
TRBD1,NA,TRBJ1-1,TRBV6-5,TGTGCCAGCAGCCCGGGACAGGGTTTCACTGAAGCTTTCTTT,CASSPGQGFTEAFF
NA,NA,TRBJ2-5,TRBV25-1,TGTGCCAGCATGGCAGGGGCCCAAGAGACCCAGTACTTC,CASMAGAQETQYF
TRBD1,NA,TRBJ2-4,TRBV11-2,TGTGCCAGCAGCTTAGAGGGACAGGGGGTTCAAAACATTCAGTACTTC,CASSLEGQGVQNIQYF
NA,once,TRBJ2-5,TRBV27,TGTGCCAGCAGTTTACGCCGGACAGAAGAGACCCAGTACTTC,CASSLRRTEETQYF
NA,NA,TRBJ2-3,TRBV19,TGTGCCAGTAGCCCTGGCCGGGACATAGGGCCCTATACGCAGTATTTT,CASSPGRDIGPYTQYF
TRBD2,NA,TRBJ2-5,TRBV7-3,TGTGCCAGCGGTAGCGGGGCCGGGGAGACCCAGTACTTC,CASGSGAGETQYF
NA,NA,TRBJ1-1,TRBV6-4,TGTGCCAGCAGGAGACAGCGCGACGGGAAAAGAGCTTTCTTT,CASRRQRDGKRAFF
NA,once,TRBJ1-4,TRBV29-1,TGCAGCGTTGCTCCGGGGGGGACTGAAAAACTGTTTTTT,CSVAPGGTEKLFF
TRBD1,NA,TRBJ1-2,TRBV7-9,TGTGCCAGCAGCCTACAGGGGGGAAAGGGGGGCTACACCTTC,CASSLQGGKGGYTF
TRBD1,NA,TRBJ2-2,TRBV6-5,TGTGCCAGCAGTAAAACAGGGGGCGCCGGCGGGGAGCTGTTTTTT,CASSKTGGAGGELFF
NA,once,TRBJ2-3,TRBV29-1,TGCAGCGGGTCGTTGGGCCGGGCAGATACGCAGTATTTT,CSGSLGRADTQYF
NA,NA,TRBJ1-1,TRBV6-6,TGTGCCAGCAGGGCCGGAAGAACTGAAGCTTTCTTT,CASRAGRTEAFF
TRBD1,few,TRBJ2-7,TRBV10-1,TGCGCCAGCAGTGATCCGGGACAGGCCTACGAGCAGTACTTC,CASSDPGQAYEQYF
NA,NA,TRBJ2-5,TRBV2,TGTGCCAGCACTGGCGGGCGGGCGGCTCTGGAGACCCAGTACTTC,CASTGGRAALETQYF
NA,NA,TRBJ2-5,TRBV30,TGTGCCTGGAGTGTACGTAGCGGACCTTGGTACTTC,CAWSVRSGPWYF
NA,NA,TRBJ2-1,TRBV19,TGTGCCAGTAGTATAGGTAACGATTTCACAGAGGAGCAGTTCTTC,CASSIGNDFTEEQFF
NA,NA,TRBJ1-3,TRBV7-9,TGTGCCAGCAGGAGCCTCTCTGGAAACACCATATATTTT,CASRSLSGNTIYF
TRBD2,few,TRBJ2-3,TRBV28,TGTGCCAGCAGTGACTCGGGGAGGGCGGGCACAGATACGCAGTATTTT,CASSDSGRAGTDTQYF
TRBD2,NA,TRBJ2-2,TRBV10-3,TGTGCCAATCGCGGGGGGGACACCGGGGAGCTGTTTTTT,CANRGGDTGELFF
NA,once,TRBJ2-5,TRBV5-1,TGCGCCAGCAGCTTTGCAGGGTTTGAGACCCAGTACTTC,CASSFAGFETQYF
TRBD2,NA,TRBJ2-3,TRBV5-4,TGTGCCAGCAGTCCGACTAGCAGCACAGATACGCAGTATTTT,CASSPTSSTDTQYF
TRBD2,NA,TRBJ2-5,TRBV11-2,TGTGCCAGCAGTAGCGGGGGGTTGTACCAAGAGACCCAGTACTTC,CASSSGGLYQETQYF
NA,NA,TRBJ2-2,TRBV5-1,TGCGCCAGCAGCATCGATGCGCGGACCGGGGAGCTGTTTTTT,CASSIDARTGELFF
NA,NA,TRBJ2-3,TRBV19,TGTGCCAGTAGTAAAGCGACAGGCTTAGCGTGGGATACGCAGTATTTT,CASSKATGLAWDTQYF
NA,NA,TRBJ2-2,TRBV7-2,TGTGCCAGCAGCTTAGTTGGCGGCCCCGGGGAGCTGTTTTTT,CASSLVGGPGELFF